A selection of T cell receptor beta chains follows, all from one sample in a study of identical twins. TCRdb used MiXCR to reprocess the 5' RACE reads, holding one entry per CDR3 protein. This table holds about 890,000 distinct CDR3 sequences, roughly 12% found once. This sample was shared with a second study, whose subject was yellow fever vaccine responses in identical twins.

The sequencing sample was made of PBMCs. The origin of the receptors is a woman aged 18-30 years in good health. The CDR3 runs from the conserved cysteine through the conserved F or W. A D gene is named only where the DNA matches it firmly. For some rows the clone size is stated as once, few or many, or as a class when expanded; others skip it.

abundance,j_gene,v_gene,d_gene,len,CDR3nt,CDR3aa
NA,TRBJ2-7,TRBV6-1,TRBD1,15,TGTGCCAGCAGCCTGGGACAGGGTCGGTCCGCCGAGCAGTACTTC,CASSLGQGRSAEQYF
few,TRBJ2-5,TRBV3-1,TRBD2,18,TGTGCCAGCAGCCAAGTATTAATAGCGGGGCGGTACCAAGAGACCCAGTACTTC,CASSQVLIAGRYQETQYF
NA,TRBJ1-1,TRBV6-5,NA,16,TGTGCCAGCAGTTATAACACAGGATCATTGAACACTGAAGCTTTCTTT,CASSYNTGSLNTEAFF
many,TRBJ1-1,TRBV6-5,NA,15,TGTGCCAGCAGTTACTCCAGGAGTATGAACACTGAAGCTTTCTTT,CASSYSRSMNTEAFF
many,TRBJ2-1,TRBV7-3,TRBD2,15,TGTGCCAGCAGCTGGCAGCGGGAGGGGGACAATGAGCAGTTCTTC,CASSWQREGDNEQFF
few,TRBJ1-4,TRBV28,TRBD1,13,TGTGCCAGCCCCCCTACAGGGGGGGAAAAACTGTTTTTT,CASPPTGGEKLFF
NA,TRBJ2-3,TRBV20-1,NA,15,TGCAGTGCTAGGGACTTTTCAACTAGCACAGATACGCAGTATTTT,CSARDFSTSTDTQYF
few,TRBJ1-6,TRBV12-3/TRBV12-4,NA,15,TGTGCCAGCAGTCTCCAGGGAAGGGGAAATTCACCCCTCCACTTT,CASSLQGRGNSPLHF
NA,TRBJ2-1,TRBV10-1,TRBD2,16,TGCGCCAGCAGTAGCGGGAGGTTAGCGGAGTACAATGAGCAGTTCTTC,CASSSGRLAEYNEQFF
few,TRBJ2-7,TRBV20-1,TRBD2,13,TGCAGTGTCAACAAAGCGGGAGTCTACGAGCAGTACTTC,CSVNKAGVYEQYF
many,TRBJ1-2,TRBV2,NA,11,TGTGCCAGCAGTGGCGACTATGGCTACACCTTC,CASSGDYGYTF
many,TRBJ1-2,TRBV5-1,NA,13,TGCGCCAGCAGCTTGTGGAGGCGCCGGGGCTACACCTTC,CASSLWRRRGYTF
NA,TRBJ2-5,TRBV6-2/TRBV6-3,NA,14,TGTGCCAGCAGATGGAACGGAAACCAAGAGACCCAGTACTTC,CASRWNGNQETQYF
few,TRBJ1-1,TRBV5-6,NA,16,TGTGCCAGCAGCTTGTCCGGGACCGTATTGAACACTGAAGCTTTCTTT,CASSLSGTVLNTEAFF
NA,TRBJ2-3,TRBV27,NA,15,TGTGCCAGCGCCGACAGAGCTTATGGCACAGATACGCAGTATTTT,CASADRAYGTDTQYF
NA,TRBJ2-2,TRBV12-3/TRBV12-4,NA,15,TGTGCCAGCAGTTTAAGGGGGGCGAGCACCGGGGAGCTGTTTTTT,CASSLRGASTGELFF
many,TRBJ1-1,TRBV12-3/TRBV12-4,NA,13,TGTGCCAGCACCGGACAGAGGAACACTGAAGCTTTCTTT,CASTGQRNTEAFF
NA,TRBJ2-3,TRBV12-3/TRBV12-4,NA,15,TGTGCCAGCAGCCCCCTGGGGGACCTAGGGGGTACGCAGTATTTT,CASSPLGDLGGTQYF
few,TRBJ2-2,TRBV20-1,NA,15,TGCAGTGCTATGACCAAGACTACGAACACCGGGGAGCTGTTTTTT,CSAMTKTTNTGELFF
few,TRBJ1-4,TRBV4-1,NA,16,TGCGCCAGCAGCCAAGACTCGACAGGCACTAATGAAAAACTGTTTTTT,CASSQDSTGTNEKLFF
NA,TRBJ2-2,TRBV2,TRBD1,15,TGTGCCAGCAGTGTTGGTCAGGGGGTCACCGGGGAGCTGTTTTTT,CASSVGQGVTGELFF
few,TRBJ1-5,TRBV3-1,TRBD1,13,TGTGCCAGCAGTTCAGACAGGGTTATGCCCCAGCATTTT,CASSSDRVMPQHF
few,TRBJ1-4,TRBV20-1,NA,14,TGCAGTGCGGAGACAGCGACAACTAATGAAAAACTGTTTTTT,CSAETATTNEKLFF
many,TRBJ2-1,TRBV7-9,NA,12,TGTGCCAGCAGCTTAGCAGGGTTGGAGCAGTTCTTC,CASSLAGLEQFF
once,TRBJ2-5,TRBV5-1,NA,14,TGCGCCAGCAGGCCTCATAGCAGCCAAGAGACCCAGTACTTC,CASRPHSSQETQYF
many,TRBJ1-2,TRBV6-5,NA,15,TGTGCCAGCAGTTACTCGTCCCGGGGCTACTATGGCTACACCTTC,CASSYSSRGYYGYTF
NA,TRBJ2-1,TRBV15,TRBD2,16,TGTGCCACCAGAAGGACTAGCGGGAGTAACTACAATGAGCAGTTCTTC,CATRRTSGSNYNEQFF
many,TRBJ1-2,TRBV12-3/TRBV12-4,NA,14,TGTGCCAGCACCTGGGGGGGGGCTAACTATGGCTACACCTTC,CASTWGGANYGYTF
few,TRBJ1-1,TRBV10-3,TRBD1,14,TGTGCCACCAGAGGTGACAGGGGTAACACTGAAGCTTTCTTT,CATRGDRGNTEAFF
few,TRBJ2-3,TRBV27,TRBD1,11,TGTGCCATAGCACAGGGGAGTACGCAGTATTTT,CAIAQGSTQYF
NA,TRBJ2-7,TRBV11-2,NA,19,TGTGCCAGCAGCCGCACTAACAGGGCTGGGGAGGCGAGAGGCAACGAGCAGTACTTC,CASSRTNRAGEARGNEQYF
few,TRBJ2-7,TRBV7-9,NA,15,TGTGCCAGCAGCCCAACTGAGCGGAGCTCCTACGAGCAGTACTTC,CASSPTERSSYEQYF
many,TRBJ1-5,TRBV5-5,NA,15,TGTGCCAGCAGCTTGGCGGGCCTTAGCAATCAGCCCCAGCATTTT,CASSLAGLSNQPQHF
NA,TRBJ2-2,TRBV7-9,NA,14,TGTGCCAGCAGCCCCACAGGGACCACCGGGGAGCTGTTTTTT,CASSPTGTTGELFF
few,TRBJ2-7,TRBV9,TRBD1,15,TGTGCCAGCAGCGTTACCGGGACAGGGCCCTACGAGCAGTACTTC,CASSVTGTGPYEQYF
NA,TRBJ2-2,TRBV3-1,NA,15,TGTGCCAGCAGTCCCCCTCAGGGCAACACCGGGGAGCTGTTTTTT,CASSPPQGNTGELFF
NA,TRBJ2-3,TRBV6-5,NA,16,TGTGCCAGCAGTTATTTGGGGCCGGGGACCACAGATACGCAGTATTTT,CASSYLGPGTTDTQYF
NA,TRBJ2-1,TRBV18,TRBD2,16,TGTGCCAGCTCCCAGGCGGGACTAGCGGGAGTTAATGAGCAGTTCTTC,CASSQAGLAGVNEQFF
many,TRBJ2-3,TRBV5-1,NA,14,TGCGCCAGCAGCTTGGTTCCCGGGAGAGATACGCAGTATTTT,CASSLVPGRDTQYF
few,TRBJ1-1,TRBV5-1,NA,15,TGCGCCAGCAGCTTGGCCCTCTCGGTGAACACTGAAGCTTTCTTT,CASSLALSVNTEAFF
many,TRBJ1-1,TRBV7-9,NA,12,TGTGCCAGCTCCGAAGCGGCCACTGAAGCTTTCTTT,CASSEAATEAFF
NA,TRBJ1-5,TRBV15,NA,16,TGTGCCACCAGCAGAGATCCTTCAGATGAGTACCAGCCCCAGCATTTT,CATSRDPSDEYQPQHF
NA,TRBJ2-3,TRBV21-1,NA,15,TGTGCCAGCAGCATACTAGCGGGAGGCACAGATACGCAGTATTTT,CASSILAGGTDTQYF
NA,TRBJ1-2,TRBV27,TRBD1,15,TGTGCCAGCAGTGTTACAGGGGGCGCGAACTATGGCTACACCTTC,CASSVTGGANYGYTF
few,TRBJ2-3,TRBV12-3/TRBV12-4,NA,14,TGTGCCAGCTCGGAGGGGGGGCTAACAGATACGCAGTATTTT,CASSEGGLTDTQYF
many,TRBJ1-1,TRBV12-3/TRBV12-4,TRBD1,13,TGTGCCAGCAGACAACAGGGGTTCACTGAAGCTTTCTTT,CASRQQGFTEAFF
many,TRBJ1-1,TRBV3-1,NA,12,TGTGCCAGCAGCCCCCGCGGGACTGAAGCTTTCTTT,CASSPRGTEAFF
few,TRBJ2-3,TRBV15,NA,16,TGTGCCACCAGCAGAGATCTGGCAGGGAGGACAGATACGCAGTATTTT,CATSRDLAGRTDTQYF
few,TRBJ2-7,TRBV7-9,NA,14,TGTGCCAGCAGCATCCCCGGGACCACCTACGAGCAGTACTTC,CASSIPGTTYEQYF
few,TRBJ1-6,TRBV9,TRBD1,15,TGTGCCAGCAGCGTAACGGACAGGGTTGGGTCACCCCTCCACTTT,CASSVTDRVGSPLHF
NA,TRBJ2-1,TRBV25-1,NA,18,TGTGCCAGCAGTGGGTCGTCAGGGGAAGGGGGCTCCTACAATGAGCAGTTCTTC,CASSGSSGEGGSYNEQFF
few,TRBJ2-1,TRBV4-2,TRBD2,17,TGTGCCAGCAGCCAAGGGCGACTAGCGGGGGCCTACAATGAGCAGTTCTTC,CASSQGRLAGAYNEQFF
NA,TRBJ1-5,TRBV2,TRBD1,16,TGTGCCAGCAGCCGGGACAGGGGTCTTACTAATCAGCCCCAGCATTTT,CASSRDRGLTNQPQHF